The 20 T cell receptor beta chains listed next were all sequenced from one sample in a study of PD-1 blockade in classical Hodgkin lymphoma. The time point: cycle 4 day 1 (C4D1), after 6 weeks of nivolumab. Every patient was affected by relapse after autologous stem cell transplantation, while exposure to brentuximab vedotin was not uniform. Negative magnetic selection isolated CD4+ T cells from thawed PBMCs. Clones were read by immunoSEQ multiplex PCR, and TCRdb kept only the in-frame ones, dropping some. The table has around 18,000 clones, approximately 77% seen once. The sample was CD4+ T cells from blood, taken before the fourth cycle of nivolumab. These receptors were obtained from a human donor with classical Hodgkin lymphoma.

The chain has TRBV6-5 and TRBJ2-7; TRBD1 agrees at 8 bases. Per the germline V gene, CDR1 is MNHEY and CDR2 is SVGAGI. V lost 7 bases to trimming and J lost 0 bases; unmatched junction nucleotides: 5. The CDR3 is 14 amino acids. CDR3 nucleotides: TGTGCCAGCAACGACAGGGGCTACTCCTACGAGCAGTACTTC. Translation: CASNDRGYSYEQYF.

V gene TRBV5-1 combines with J gene TRBJ1-5, with 8 positions matching TRBD1. Per the germline V gene, CDR1 is SGHRS and CDR2 is YFSETQ. The CDR3 totals 15 residues. Trimming cost V 4 bases and J 7 bases; bases outside gene matches: 10. The DNA for the CDR3 is TGCGCCAGCAGCGTCTTCGGACAGGGAGGCCAGCCCCAGCATTTT. Its protein product is CASSVFGQGGQPQHF.

The J gene is TRBJ1-4, the V gene TRBV11-2; no firm D call. The CDR3 is 13 residues long. Per the germline V gene, CDR1 is SGHAT and CDR2 is FQNNGV. With 5 bases removed from V and 6 bases from J, the gap between germline ends came to 10 bases. The CDR3 DNA reads as TGTGCCAGCAGCCCCCTCCTCGATGAAAAACTGTTTTTT. Its protein is CASSPLLDEKLFF.

V and J are TRBV2 and TRBJ2-6, with D tentatively TRBD2 (6 bases). This CDR3 region has 17 residues. V was trimmed by 3 bases and J by 0 bases, leaving 12 bases between them. CDR1 and CDR2 (germline): SNHLY, FYNNEI. The chain's CDR3 is CASSDGLSRSGANVLTF. The CDR3 coding sequence is TGTGCCAGCAGTGATGGACTATCACGCTCTGGGGCCAACGTCCTGACTTTC. Drawing the rest from reference TRBV2 and TRBJ2-6, the complete variable domain is EPEVTQTPSHQVTQMGQEVILRCVPISNHLYFYWYRQILGQKVEFLVSFYNNEISEKSEIFDDQFSVERPDGSNFTLKIRSTKLEDSAMYFCASSDGLSRSGANVLTFGAGSRLTVL.

The V and J genes are TRBV2 and TRBJ2-3, with D perhaps matching TRBD2 (5 bases). Looked up from germline, CDR1 is SNHLY and CDR2 is FYNNEI. The CDR3 covers 16 residues. V dropped 5 bases and J dropped 2 bases, with 17 bases sitting between them. The CDR3 spells CASSKRGPQNTDTQYF. CDR3 bases: TGTGCCAGCAGTAAACGCGGGCCTCAGAACACAGATACGCAGTATTTT.

In this sample, this clone turned up once. The chain couples TRBV18 to TRBJ2-3; D gene uncertain. The CDR3 sequence is 13 residues long. Germline CDR1 KGHSH, CDR2 LQKENI. The ends were cut back, 4 bases at V and 6 bases at J, with 11 bases in the middle. The CDR3 DNA reads TGTGCCAGCTCACGAATACCTTGGGATACGCAGTATTTT. Translated: CASSRIPWDTQYF.

This chain links TRBV9 with TRBJ1-1; 8 positions match TRBD1. The germline gives CDR1 SGDLS, CDR2 YYNGEE. The CDR3 has 16 residues. V was clipped by 0 bases and J by 1 base; unmatched bases: 5. The CDR3 sequence is CASSVGAGGANTEAFF. As DNA, the CDR3 is TGTGCCAGCAGCGTAGGGGCAGGGGGCGCGAACACTGAAGCTTTCTTT.

This clone appeared once. The chain carries TRBV6-5 and TRBJ2-4, with 9 bases lining up with TRBD1. CDR3 size: 15 residues. Trimming removed 6 bases from V and 2 bases from J; junction bases left unmatched: 5. The germline V gene has CDR1 MNHEY and CDR2 SVGAGI. Here the CDR3 reads CASRRDRDTKNIQYF. CDR3 DNA sequence: TGTGCCAGCAGGCGGGACAGGGATACCAAAAACATTCAGTACTTC.

The V call is TRBV7-9, the J call TRBJ2-7; D might be TRBD2 (6 bases). V was pared by 1 base and J by 5 bases, with 12 bases between. The CDR3 covers 14 residues. Germline V CDR1 and CDR2: SEHNR, FQNEAQ (reference sequence). Written as DNA, the CDR3 is TGTGCCAGCAGCTTAGACCGGGGGAGCGACGAGCAGTACTTC. Its protein is CASSLDRGSDEQYF. Looking up the rest from reference TRBV7-9 and TRBJ2-7 gives the full variable domain: DTGVSQNPRHKITKRGQNVTFRCDPISEHNRLYWYRQTLGQGPEFLTYFQNEAQLEKSRLLSDRFSAERPKGSFSTLEIQRTEQGDSAMYLCASSLDRGSDEQYFGPGTRLTVT.

V and J are TRBV28 and TRBJ2-1, with a weak D call TRBD2 (5 bases). Germline assignment: CDR1 MDHEN and CDR2 SYDVKM. CDR3 length equals 14 residues. The V gene lost 6 bases and the J gene lost 0 bases, with 9 bases spanning the gap. The CDR3 nucleotides are TGTGCCAGCAGGTTGGGGAGCTCCTACAATGAGCAGTTCTTC. Encoded protein: CASRLGSSYNEQFF.

There are a few counts of this clone. This sequence joins TRBV10-2 and TRBJ1-1; TRBD1 might be the D (6 bases). CDR3 length equals 13 residues. Germline loops: CDR1 WSHSY, CDR2 SAAADI. With 7 bases removed from V and 4 bases from J, the gap between germline ends came to 13 bases. The CDR3 here is CASTATGSTEAFF. DNA for the CDR3: TGCGCCAGCACAGCCACAGGGAGCACTGAAGCTTTCTTT.

This chain links TRBV30 with TRBJ2-3, with D uncertain. Per the germline V gene, CDR1 is GTSNPN and CDR2 is SVGIG (reference sequence). The CDR3 is made up of 12 amino acids. Trimming left V 8 bases short and J 0 bases short, with 9 bases between. This CDR3 reads CALMVSTDTQYF. DNA of the CDR3: TGTGCCCTCATGGTGAGCACAGATACGCAGTATTTT. The full variable domain, rest sourced from reference TRBV30 and TRBJ2-3, is SQTIHQWPATLVQPVGSPLSLECTVEGTSNPNLYWYRQAAGRGLQLLFYSVGIGQISSEVPQNLSASRPQDRQFILSSKKLLLSDSGFYLCALMVSTDTQYFGPGTRLTVL.

The V call is TRBV5-1, the J call TRBJ1-1; 8 bases match TRBD1. The germline gives CDR1 SGHRS, CDR2 YFSETQ. The CDR3 is made up of 15 amino acids. V lost 4 bases, J lost 1 base, and 6 bases stayed unmatched. Written as DNA, the CDR3 is TGCGCCAGCAGCCCCGGACAGGGTGCGAACACTGAAGCTTTCTTT. Protein product: CASSPGQGANTEAFF.

The chain recombines TRBV19 with TRBJ2-2, with 13 nucleotides matching TRBD2. From germline, CDR1 is LNHDA and CDR2 SQIVND (reference sequence). The J segment lost 4 bases and the V segment lost 0 bases, leaving 5 bases of the junction unmatched. This CDR3 has 18 amino acids. Here the CDR3 reads CASSIDRLAGGRTGELFF. The CDR3 DNA sequence: TGTGCCAGTAGTATAGATAGACTAGCGGGAGGTCGCACCGGGGAGCTGTTTTTT.

The chain couples TRBV19 to TRBJ2-4, with D possibly matching TRBD1 (5 bases). The V and J ends lost 0 bases and 3 bases respectively, with 12 bases between them. The CDR3 totals 16 residues. The germline V gene encodes CDR1 LNHDA and CDR2 SQIVND (reference sequence). The CDR3 region has the DNA TGTGCCAGTAGTATAGATGAACGACAGAACAAAAACATTCAGTACTTC. It specifies CASSIDERQNKNIQYF. The complete variable domain, with remaining parts taken from reference TRBV19 and TRBJ2-4, reads DGGITQSPKYLFRKEGQNVTLSCEQNLNHDAMYWYRQDPGQGLRLIYYSQIVNDFQKGDIAEGYSVSREKKESFPLTVTSAQKNPTAFYLCASSIDERQNKNIQYFGAGTRLSVL.

The chain combines TRBV7-2 with TRBJ1-3, with 10 positions matching TRBD1. Per the germline V gene, CDR1 is SGHTA and CDR2 is FQGNSA. V trimming: 3 bases; J trimming: 2 bases; junction bases outside the gene matches: 4. This CDR3 is 16 amino acids long. CDR3 coding DNA: TGTGCCAGCAGCTTCAGACAGGGGGCTACTGGAAACACCATATATTTT. Its translation: CASSFRQGATGNTIYF. The variable domain in full, with the rest retrieved from reference TRBV7-2 and TRBJ1-3, is GAGVSQSPSNKVTEKGKDVELRCDPISGHTALYWYRQSLGQGLEFLIYFQGNSAPDKSGLPSDRFSAERTGGSVSTLTIQRTQQEDSAVYLCASSFRQGATGNTIYFGEGSWLTVV.

V gene TRBV11-2 combines with J gene TRBJ1-3; tentatively, D is TRBD1 (5 bases). Per the germline V gene, CDR1 is SGHAT and CDR2 is FQNNGV. V lost 7 bases and J lost 1, with 23 bases in between. The CDR3 covers 18 residues. CDR3 DNA: TGTGCCAGCATGAAAGGGGATGGTCGGCTCGTTTCTGGAAACACCATATATTTT. Its translation: CASMKGDGRLVSGNTIYF.

The rearrangement links TRBV7-9 to TRBJ2-5; D gene ambiguous. This CDR3 comprises 15 residues. Germline V CDR1 and CDR2: SEHNR, FQNEAQ (reference sequence). Trimming shortened V by 1 base and J by 2 bases, and 11 bases separated the two germline ends. CDR3 DNA: TGTGCCAGCAGCTTAGGTTTGAGAGAACAAGAGACCCAGTACTTC. Translated: CASSLGLREQETQYF.

The chain uses TRBV5-1 and TRBJ2-5; D not certain. The CDR3 sequence is 10 residues long. Trimming shortened V by 7 bases and J by 7 bases, and 8 bases separated the two germline ends. Looked up from germline, CDR1 is SGHRS and CDR2 is YFSETQ. The CDR3 DNA reads TGCGCCAGCGGCTCAGGGACCCAGTACTTC. Residues: CASGSGTQYF. The variable domain in full, completed from reference TRBV5-1 and TRBJ2-5, reads KAGVTQTPRYLIKTRGQQVTLSCSPISGHRSVSWYQQTPGQGLQFLFEYFSETQRNKGNFPGRFSGRQFSNSRSEMNVSTLELGDSALYLCASGSGTQYFGPGTRLLVL.

For the CDR3, the DNA is TGCGCCAGCAGTGGAGTTAGCGGGGGTCTACAAGAGACCCAGTACTTC. This gives the protein CASSGVSGGLQETQYF. The chain has TRBV10-1 and TRBJ2-5; TRBD2 agrees at 9 bases. CDR1 is WNHNN and CDR2 is SYGVQD in the germline V gene (reference sequence). Trimming cost V 4 bases and J 2 bases; bases outside gene matches: 8. The CDR3 runs to 16 residues.